This T cell receptor beta chain originates from a study of blood T cell repertoires in COVID-19. Background on the study: Nucleic acid was either cDNA or gDNA, and it came from T cells, B-cell-depleted T cells, or PBMCs.

TCRdb keeps only in-frame clones here, not all; method: immunoSEQ multiplex PCR. The table has roughly 410,000 clones, 89% seen once. V was pared by 3 bases and J by 5 bases, with 14 bases between. Germline V gives CDR1 SGDLS, CDR2 YYNGEE. The CDR3 has 14 residues. Specimen: peripheral blood. The chain uses TRBV9 and TRBJ2-5, with D possibly matching TRBD1 (6 bases). The receptor's source is a woman in her forties with COVID-19, enrolled during active disease. The CDR3 bases are TGTGCCAGCAGCGGGTTCACAGGGTTGGAGACCCAGTACTTC. Its protein is CASSGFTGLETQYF.